Shown below are 8 T cell receptor beta chains from a single sample sequenced in a study of cytomegalovirus exposure and HLA in healthy donors. The PCR ran on 60 Vbeta and 13 Jbeta primers. The data were produced by immunoSEQ multiplex PCR, yet TCRdb's version contains in-frame clones alone and is incomplete. Of around 200,000 clones listed, 65% to 85% are singletons. Sequencing used PBMCs. The receptors here all came from a man aged 45-65 years in good health and CMV-seronegative.

This chain joins TRBV6-6 and TRBJ1-1; the D gene is possibly TRBD1 (6 bases). The V end was cut by 3 bases, the J end by 5 bases, with 10 bases between. CDR1 is MNHNY and CDR2 is SVGAGI in the germline V gene (reference sequence). The CDR3 has 13 residues. The CDR3: CASSYSGETEAFF. CDR3 sequence (DNA): TGTGCCAGCAGTTATTCAGGGGAAACTGAAGCTTTCTTT.

This clone has a single count. The rearrangement links TRBV23-1 to TRBJ2-7; D unclear. TRBV23-1 has ORF status, its function being uncertain. The CDR3 sequence is 15 residues long. V shed 0 bases and J shed 7 bases, with 16 bases lying between them. CDR3 in amino acids: CASSQSETERREQYF. CDR3 nucleotide sequence: TGCGCCAGCAGTCAATCCGAAACCGAGCGTCGGGAGCAGTACTTC.

The rearrangement links TRBV18 to TRBJ2-1, with TRBD2 matching 8 bases. The CDR3 runs to 16 residues. Germline CDR1 and CDR2: KGHSH and LQKENI. J lost 3 bases, V lost 3 bases, and 7 bases had no gene match. The CDR3 region has the DNA TGTGCCAGCTCACCCTCGGCTAGCGGGCACTACAATGAGCAGTTCTTC. It encodes CASSPSASGHYNEQFF.

This chain joins TRBV27 and TRBJ2-7, with D hard to call. This CDR3 is 15 amino acids long. Germline CDR1 and CDR2: MNHEY and SMNVEV (reference sequence). Trimming shortened V by 5 bases and J by 3 bases, and 17 bases separated the two germline ends. In DNA, the CDR3 is TGTGCCAGCAGTCCCGGAGCCTACATGGTCTACGAGCAGTACTTC. Translated: CASSPGAYMVYEQYF.

The CDR3 loop is CASINTPGQTEAFF. The CDR3 coding sequence is TGTGCCAGTATTAATACCCCAGGGCAGACTGAAGCTTTCTTT. The chain combines TRBV19 with TRBJ1-1; TRBD1 might be the D (5 bases). The CDR3 sequence is 14 residues long. Trimming left V 7 bases short and J 5 bases short, with 17 bases between. In germline, CDR1 is LNHDA, CDR2 SQIVND (reference sequence).

The chain links TRBV5-1 to TRBJ2-2; D might be TRBD2 (6 bases). CDR1 is SGHRS and CDR2 is YFSETQ in the germline V gene. The CDR3 loop spans 15 amino acids. Trimming took off 4 bases at V and 4 bases at J, with 14 bases between the two ends. CDR3 residues: CASSRDPGGTGELFF. In DNA, the CDR3 is TGCGCCAGCAGCCGGGACCCCGGGGGCACCGGGGAGCTGTTTTTT.

This rearrangement joins TRBV9 to TRBJ2-5, with D maybe TRBD1 (6 bases). Looked up from germline, CDR1 is SGDLS and CDR2 is YYNGEE. This CDR3 spans 13 amino acids. V was pared by 0 bases and J by 4 bases, with 7 bases between. The CDR3 DNA is TGTGCCAGCAGCGTAGACAGGGCAGAGACCCAGTACTTC. It yields the protein CASSVDRAETQYF.

This clone was picked up one time. The chain employs TRBV28 and TRBJ1-1; possible D gene TRBD1, 6 bases. The CDR3 loop spans 15 amino acids. Trimming stripped 2 bases from V and 4 bases from J, with 14 bases between. The germline CDR1 and CDR2 sequences are MDHEN and SYDVKM. CDR3 in amino acids: CASSLRAGGRTEAFF. The DNA for the CDR3 is TGTGCCAGCAGTTTAAGGGCGGGGGGCCGCACTGAAGCTTTCTTT.